Presented here are 17 T cell receptor beta chains from one specimen sequenced in a study of identifying expanded T cells in peripheral blood. This table comes from immunoSEQ multiplex PCR, and its TCRdb copy is limited to in-frame clones, with some not included. The data contain some 70,000 clones, 90% of them singletons. Sequencing used blood. The receptors originated from a person aged 18 to 69 in good health.

The genes are TRBV10-3 and TRBJ2-7, with D perhaps matching TRBD2 (7 bases). This CDR3 is built from 13 residues. Trimming removed 10 bases at V and 7 bases at J, with 20 bases between. Germline V CDR1 and CDR2: ENHRY, SYGVKD. CDR3 loop: CATGRGTRTEQYF. DNA of the CDR3: TGTGCCACGGGGAGGGGGACCCGTACTGAGCAGTACTTC.

V and J are TRBV28 and TRBJ1-1; 7 nucleotides match TRBD1. V trimming: 5 bases; J trimming: 4 bases; junction bases outside the gene matches: 10. CDR3 length: 15 amino acids. The V gene's germline CDR1 is MDHEN and CDR2 SYDVKM. The CDR3 DNA reads as TGTGCCAGCAGTGCCCGGGGACAGTATTTCACTGAAGCTTTCTTT. Translated, it gives CASSARGQYFTEAFF.

The V call is TRBV6-1, the J call TRBJ2-2; perhaps TRBD1 as D (6 bases). Germline assignment: CDR1 MNHNS and CDR2 SASEGT. This CDR3 spans 14 amino acids. The ends were cut back, 8 bases at V and 1 base at J, with 11 bases in the middle. Written as DNA, the CDR3 is TGTGCCAGCTTAGCAGGGGTGAACACCGGGGAGCTGTTTTTT. This gives the protein CASLAGVNTGELFF.

This clone was observed a single time. The V gene is TRBV18, the J gene TRBJ1-3; D perhaps matches TRBD1 (5 bases). The CDR3 extends over 16 amino acids. Germline CDR1 is KGHSH and CDR2 is LQKENI. Trimming left V 4 bases short and J 0 bases short, with 13 bases between. CDR3 in amino acids: CASSQMGTDSGNTIYF. The CDR3 coding sequence is TGTGCCAGCTCACAGATGGGGACGGACTCTGGAAACACCATATATTTT.

V gene TRBV7-2 combines with J gene TRBJ2-3; 10 bases fit TRBD2. V lost 2 bases to trimming and J lost 4 bases; unmatched junction nucleotides: 6. The CDR3 has 16 residues. CDR1 and CDR2 (germline): SGHTA, FQGNSA. CDR3 coding DNA: TGTGCCAGCAGCTTAAAGAGCGGGGGGGCCCCAGATACGCAGTATTTT. Its protein product is CASSLKSGGAPDTQYF.

V gene TRBV2 combines with J gene TRBJ2-2; TRBD1 matches 7 bases. The CDR3 has 15 residues. J gave up 4 bases and V 6 bases, and 8 bases lay outside the gene matches. Germline V gene sequence: CDR1 SNHLY, CDR2 FYNNEI. This CDR3 is CASSERGPSTGELFF. The DNA for the CDR3 is TGTGCCAGCAGCGAAAGGGGGCCGAGCACCGGGGAGCTGTTTTTT.

The rearrangement links TRBV6-6 to TRBJ2-6; D call uncertain. This CDR3 region has 14 residues. Between the trimmed V and J ends, which lost 2 bases and 1 base, there was a span of 3 bases. Per germline, CDR1 MNHNY and CDR2 SVGAGI (reference sequence). CDR3 loop: CASSYLSGANVLTF. CDR3 nucleotide sequence: TGTGCCAGCAGTTACCTGTCTGGGGCCAACGTCCTGACTTTC.

This rearrangement joins TRBV25-1 to TRBJ2-2; D uncertain. The CDR3 is made up of 16 amino acids. V was pared by 7 bases and J by 6 bases, with 21 bases between. The V gene's germline CDR1 is MGHDK and CDR2 SYGVNS. The CDR3 coding sequence is TGTGCCAGCATCACCAATGATTGGGTGGGTCCCGGGGAGCTGTTTTTT. Encoded protein: CASITNDWVGPGELFF. Combining the CDR3 with reference TRBV25-1 and TRBJ2-2 gives the whole variable domain EADIYQTPRYLVIGTGKKITLECSQTMGHDKMYWYQQDPGMELHLIHYSYGVNSTEKGDLSSESTVSRIRTEHFPLTLESARPSHTSQYLCASITNDWVGPGELFFGEGSRLTVL.

This chain joins TRBV7-9 and TRBJ2-2; D gene uncertain. The CDR3 totals 16 residues. CDR1 is SEHNR, CDR2 FQNEAQ, per germline (reference sequence). With 5 bases removed from V and 0 bases from J, the gap between germline ends came to 13 bases. CDR3 protein: CASSPVTGSNTGELFF. As DNA, the CDR3 is TGTGCCAGCAGCCCCGTAACCGGGTCGAACACCGGGGAGCTGTTTTTT.

J is TRBJ2-7 and V is TRBV7-2; 7 bases agree with TRBD1. The J segment lost 2 bases and the V segment lost 5 bases, leaving 9 bases of the junction unmatched. The length of the CDR3 is 15 residues. The germline CDR1 and CDR2 sequences are SGHTA and FQGNSA. CDR3 bases: TGTGCCAGCAGCCCGAGGACAGGCGGAACCTACGAGCAGTACTTC. Translation: CASSPRTGGTYEQYF. The complete variable domain, with remaining parts taken from reference TRBV7-2 and TRBJ2-7, reads GAGVSQSPSNKVTEKGKDVELRCDPISGHTALYWYRQSLGQGLEFLIYFQGNSAPDKSGLPSDRFSAERTGGSVSTLTIQRTQQEDSAVYLCASSPRTGGTYEQYFGPGTRLTVT.

This sequence joins TRBV2 and TRBJ2-7; a possible D gene is TRBD2 (5 bases). Trimming took off 8 bases at V and 4 bases at J, with 15 bases between the two ends. The CDR3 is 13 residues long. Germline assignment: CDR1 SNHLY and CDR2 FYNNEI. The CDR3 bases are TGTGCCAGCTCAAGGAGGAGGCAATACGAGCAGTACTTC. Protein product: CASSRRRQYEQYF.

The chain has TRBV11-2 and TRBJ2-2, with D perhaps TRBD2 (7 bases). Germline loops: CDR1 SGHAT, CDR2 FQNNGV. Trimming left V 2 bases short and J 7 bases short, with 14 bases between. The CDR3 is made up of 15 amino acids. In DNA form, the CDR3 reads TGTGCCAGCAGCTTACGGGGGGCCCTCGGCGGGGAGCTGTTTTTT. It translates to CASSLRGALGGELFF.

The J gene is TRBJ2-5, the V gene TRBV6-6, with D maybe TRBD2 (6 bases). The germline V and J ends were trimmed by 5 bases and 0 bases, with 10 bases remaining between them. This CDR3 is built from 14 residues. Germline V gives CDR1 MNHNY, CDR2 SVGAGI (reference sequence). In DNA, the CDR3 is TGTGCCAGCAGTCGGATAGCGGACCAAGAGACCCAGTACTTC. This translates into CASSRIADQETQYF.

The genes are TRBV6-1 and TRBJ2-2, with D uncertain. V lost 1 base and J lost 2, with 5 bases in between. CDR1 and CDR2 (germline): MNHNS, SASEGT. The CDR3 covers 14 residues. Here the CDR3 reads CASSEVPNTGELFF. CDR3 sequence (DNA): TGTGCCAGCAGTGAAGTCCCTAACACCGGGGAGCTGTTTTTT.

A note on this clone: In the same sample, other DNA sequences code for this CDR3. The chain has TRBV5-1 and TRBJ2-1, with 9 bases identical to TRBD1. The germline gives CDR1 SGHRS, CDR2 YFSETQ. Losses at the gene ends were 5 bases for V and 3 bases for J; bases not matched to a gene: 3. This CDR3 is built from 14 residues. The CDR3 region has the DNA TGCGCCAGCAGTTCGGGACAGGGCTACAATGAGCAGTTCTTC. This encodes CASSSGQGYNEQFF. Using reference TRBV5-1 and TRBJ2-1 for the parts outside the CDR3, the full variable domain is KAGVTQTPRYLIKTRGQQVTLSCSPISGHRSVSWYQQTPGQGLQFLFEYFSETQRNKGNFPGRFSGRQFSNSRSEMNVSTLELGDSALYLCASSSGQGYNEQFFGPGTRLTVL.

This chain links TRBV7-5 with TRBJ2-5; the table's TRBD2 call for D was not verified on the DNA. TRBV7-5 is a recognized pseudogene. The CDR3 contains 17 residues. Here the CDR3 DNA reads TGTGTCAGAAGCTTAGGACGGGTAGAGCGGGACAAAGAGACCCAGTACTTC. Amino acids: CVRSLGRVERDKETQYF.

The chain has TRBV9 and TRBJ2-3, with D tentatively TRBD2 (5 bases). The CDR3 has 15 amino acids. Deletions cut 0 bases from V and 2 bases from J, with 10 bases between. The germline CDR1 and CDR2 sequences are SGDLS and YYNGEE. For the CDR3, the DNA is TGTGCCAGCAGCGTAGGTATCGGGATCACAGATACGCAGTATTTT. This sequence encodes CASSVGIGITDTQYF.